This T cell receptor beta chain originates from a study of graft-versus-host responses after intestinal transplantation. As for the study in general: Multivisceral, liver-intestinal, or isolated intestinal transplants were performed in recipients.

Data came from immunoSEQ multiplex PCR; TCRdb stores just in-frame clones and leaves some out. The top ten clones hold approximately 20% of a sample with roughly 30,000 clones, about 80% of them seen once. Turning to this clone: What it recognizes is unknown.

Per germline, CDR1 SGHVS and CDR2 FNYEAQ. The V segment lost 1 base and the J segment 0 bases; nucleotides outside the gene matches: 5. This CDR3 contains 17 residues. This TCR was recovered from a human donor who received an intestinal transplant. The rearrangement uses TRBV7-6 and TRBJ2-1, with 8 bases aligning to TRBD2. Sequenced here: unstimulated CD8+ T cells sorted from spleen or lymph node cells, sampled before intestinal transplant. DNA of the CDR3: TGTGCCAGCAGCTTAGGCAGCGGGGGATACTCCTACAATGAGCAGTTCTTC. This translates into CASSLGSGGYSYNEQFF.